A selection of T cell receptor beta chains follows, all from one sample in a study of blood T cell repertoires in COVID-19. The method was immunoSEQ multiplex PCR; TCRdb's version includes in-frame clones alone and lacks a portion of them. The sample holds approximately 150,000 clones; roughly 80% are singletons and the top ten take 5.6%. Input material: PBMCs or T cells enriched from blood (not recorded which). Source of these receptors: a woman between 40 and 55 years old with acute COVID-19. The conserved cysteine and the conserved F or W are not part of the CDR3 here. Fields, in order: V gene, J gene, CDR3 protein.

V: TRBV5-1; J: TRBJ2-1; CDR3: ASSPGTGGFGSYNEQF
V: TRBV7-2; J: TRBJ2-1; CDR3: ASSSPTSTPGYEQF
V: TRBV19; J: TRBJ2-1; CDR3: ASSIGGRERDEQF
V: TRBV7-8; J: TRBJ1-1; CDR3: ASSPQGARGTEAF
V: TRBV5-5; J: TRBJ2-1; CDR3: ASSLEAGFAEQF
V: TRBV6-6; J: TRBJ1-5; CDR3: ASSYSRGGSNQPQH
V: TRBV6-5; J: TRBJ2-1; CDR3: ASSRSTELEQF
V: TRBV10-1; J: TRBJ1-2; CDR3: ASSERWDRTYTYT
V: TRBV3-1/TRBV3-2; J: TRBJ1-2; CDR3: ASSQGTGGEGYT
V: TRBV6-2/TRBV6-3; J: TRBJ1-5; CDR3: ASSPEENRARQGVWGSNQPQH
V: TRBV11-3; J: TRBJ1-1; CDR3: ASSHERDTEAF
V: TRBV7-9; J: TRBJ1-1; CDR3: ASSLGGVNTEAF
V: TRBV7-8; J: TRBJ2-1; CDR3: ASSLREGYNEQF
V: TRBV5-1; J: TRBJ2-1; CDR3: ASRVVAGLENEQF
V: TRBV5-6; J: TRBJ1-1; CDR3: ASSLDRGLLNTEAF
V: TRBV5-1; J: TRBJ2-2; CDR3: ASRGGTNTGELF
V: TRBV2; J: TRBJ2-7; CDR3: ASNLREFYEQY
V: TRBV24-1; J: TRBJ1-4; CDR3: ATSLSDTTNEKLF
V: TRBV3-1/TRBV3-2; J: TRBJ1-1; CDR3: ASRNLNTEAF
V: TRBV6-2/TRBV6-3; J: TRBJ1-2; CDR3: ASSYGRGYGYT
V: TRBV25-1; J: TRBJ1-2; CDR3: ASSGTGYSGYT
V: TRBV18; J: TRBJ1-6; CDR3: ASSPMGQSSYNSPLH